This TCR beta chain stems from a study of vaccination and CD4 T cells after COVID-19. Study as a whole: Spike peptides, overlapping and drawn from SARS-CoV-2, HCoV-NL63, HCoV-OC43 and HCoV-229E, were used to stimulate cells. Study conclusions and caveats: Early timepoints after natural infection were not analyzed in these convalescent patients.

Sequencing of cultured CD4+ T cell DNA used the Oncomine TCR Beta short-read assay. It was from cultured CD4+ T cells that genomic DNA was extracted. From the PCR reads, TCRdb called clonotypes with MiXCR, one entry per CDR3 protein. The data show under 20,000 distinct CDR3 sequences, about 43% seen once. The treatment was: roughly ten-day PBMC culture with coronavirus spike peptide pools or control peptides (ViraFEST assay). Peptide pool stimulation in ViraFEST expanded antigen-specific T cells, whose TCRs were then sequenced. V lost 1 base to trimming and J lost 4 bases, with 10 bases between them. Looked up from germline, CDR1 is SEHNR and CDR2 is FQNEAQ (reference sequence). There are 14 residues in the CDR3. With regard to this clonotype: Antigen specificity is unknown.

V and J are TRBV7-9 and TRBJ1-1, with D maybe TRBD1 (5 bases). The source is a human donor who had recovered from COVID-19. The starting material was CD4+ T cells from blood, cultured in vitro, obtained after SARS-CoV-2 vaccination. CDR3 loop: CASSLGPQGTEAFF. In DNA form, the CDR3 reads TGTGCCAGCAGCTTAGGTCCTCAGGGCACTGAAGCTTTCTTT.